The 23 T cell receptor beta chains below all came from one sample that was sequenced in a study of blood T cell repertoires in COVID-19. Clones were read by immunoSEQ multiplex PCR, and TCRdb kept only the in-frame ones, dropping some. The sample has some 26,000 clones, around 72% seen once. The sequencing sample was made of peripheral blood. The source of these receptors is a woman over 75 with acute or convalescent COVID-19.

The CDR3 DNA reads as TGTGCCAGCGGGGCACAAGGGGTAACTAATGAAAAACTGTTTTTT. Translated, it gives CASGAQGVTNEKLFF. V gene TRBV28 combines with J gene TRBJ1-4; D is possibly TRBD1 (5 bases). The V gene lost 8 bases and the J gene lost 1 base, with 14 bases spanning the gap. The CDR3 loop spans 15 amino acids. The germline V gene has CDR1 MDHEN and CDR2 SYDVKM.

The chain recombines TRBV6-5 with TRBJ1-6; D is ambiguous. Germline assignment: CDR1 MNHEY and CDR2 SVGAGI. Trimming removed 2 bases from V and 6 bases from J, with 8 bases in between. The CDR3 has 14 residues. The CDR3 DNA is TGTGCCAGCAGTTACAGGGAGCGTAATTCACCCCTCCACTTT. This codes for CASSYRERNSPLHF.

The CDR3 here is CSVEPGQGDSYEQYF. The CDR3 DNA sequence: TGCAGCGTTGAACCGGGACAGGGGGACTCCTACGAGCAGTACTTC. The chain carries TRBV29-1 and TRBJ2-7; the match to TRBD1 covers 11 bases. This CDR3 has 15 amino acids. Germline V CDR1 and CDR2: SQVTM, ANQGSEA. V shed 2 bases and J 0 bases; nucleotides not matched to a gene: 3.

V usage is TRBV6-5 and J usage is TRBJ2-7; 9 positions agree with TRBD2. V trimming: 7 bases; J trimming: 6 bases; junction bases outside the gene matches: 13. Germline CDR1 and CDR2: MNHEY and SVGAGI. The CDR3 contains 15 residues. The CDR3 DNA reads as TGTGCCAGCACCACGTCTAGCGGGGACCGAGGCGAGCAGTACTTC. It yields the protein CASTTSSGDRGEQYF.

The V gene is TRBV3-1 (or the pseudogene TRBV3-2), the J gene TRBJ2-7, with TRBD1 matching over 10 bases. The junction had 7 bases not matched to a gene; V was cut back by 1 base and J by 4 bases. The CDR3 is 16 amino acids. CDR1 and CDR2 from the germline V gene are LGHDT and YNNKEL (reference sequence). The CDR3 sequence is CASSQALGTGVYEQYF. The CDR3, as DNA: TGTGCCAGCAGCCAAGCGCTGGGGACAGGGGTTTACGAGCAGTACTTC.

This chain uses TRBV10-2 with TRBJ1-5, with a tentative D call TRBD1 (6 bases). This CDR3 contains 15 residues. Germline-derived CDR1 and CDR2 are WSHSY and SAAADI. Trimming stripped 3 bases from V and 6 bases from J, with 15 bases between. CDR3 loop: CASSEVLGGAQPQHF. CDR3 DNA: TGCGCCAGCAGTGAAGTTTTGGGGGGGGCTCAGCCCCAGCATTTT.

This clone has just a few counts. The CDR3 loop reads CASIATGRNEKLFF. As DNA, the CDR3 is TGTGCCAGCATCGCGACAGGGCGTAATGAAAAACTGTTTTTT. V usage is TRBV6-5 and J usage is TRBJ1-4; 7 bases are shared with TRBD1. There are 14 residues in the CDR3. Unmatched junction bases numbered 6, after V lost 7 bases and J lost 4 bases. CDR1 is MNHEY, CDR2 SVGAGI, per germline.

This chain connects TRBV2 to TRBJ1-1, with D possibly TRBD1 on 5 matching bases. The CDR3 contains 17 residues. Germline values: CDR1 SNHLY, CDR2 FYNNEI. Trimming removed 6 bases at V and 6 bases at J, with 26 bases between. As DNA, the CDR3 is TGTGCCAGCAGGACCGGGACTCTCAAAGGACTGTGGGCTGAAGCTTTCTTT. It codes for CASRTGTLKGLWAEAFF.

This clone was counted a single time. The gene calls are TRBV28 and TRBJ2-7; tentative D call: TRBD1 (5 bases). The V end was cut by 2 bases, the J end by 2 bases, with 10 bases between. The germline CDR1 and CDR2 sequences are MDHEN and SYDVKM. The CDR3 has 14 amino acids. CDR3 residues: CASSLTQVTYEQYF. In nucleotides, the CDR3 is TGTGCCAGCAGTTTAACACAGGTCACCTACGAGCAGTACTTC.

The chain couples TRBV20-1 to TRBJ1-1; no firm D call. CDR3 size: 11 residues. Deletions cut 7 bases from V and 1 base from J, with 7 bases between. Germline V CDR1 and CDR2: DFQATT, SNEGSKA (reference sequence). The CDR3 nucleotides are TGCAGTGTTGAGCGGAACACTGAAGCTTTCTTT. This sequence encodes CSVERNTEAFF.

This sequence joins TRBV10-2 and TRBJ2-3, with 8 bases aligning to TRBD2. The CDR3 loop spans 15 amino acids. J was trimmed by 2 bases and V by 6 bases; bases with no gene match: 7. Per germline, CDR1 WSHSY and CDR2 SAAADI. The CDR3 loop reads CASSPYSGATDTQYF. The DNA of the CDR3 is TGCGCCAGCAGCCCTTATAGCGGGGCCACAGATACGCAGTATTTT.

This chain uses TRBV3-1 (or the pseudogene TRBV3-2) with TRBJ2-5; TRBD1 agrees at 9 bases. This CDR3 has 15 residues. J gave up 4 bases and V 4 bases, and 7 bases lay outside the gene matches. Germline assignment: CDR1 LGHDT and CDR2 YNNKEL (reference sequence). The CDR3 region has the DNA TGTGCCAGCAGCCGCCGACAGGGGGGGGGAGAGACCCAGTACTTC. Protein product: CASSRRQGGGETQYF.

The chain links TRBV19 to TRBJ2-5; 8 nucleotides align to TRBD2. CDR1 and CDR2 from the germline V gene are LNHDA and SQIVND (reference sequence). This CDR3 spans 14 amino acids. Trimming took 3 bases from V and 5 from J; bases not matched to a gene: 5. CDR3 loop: CASSIGGGRETQYF. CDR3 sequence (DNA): TGTGCCAGTAGTATCGGTGGCGGGAGGGAGACCCAGTACTTC.

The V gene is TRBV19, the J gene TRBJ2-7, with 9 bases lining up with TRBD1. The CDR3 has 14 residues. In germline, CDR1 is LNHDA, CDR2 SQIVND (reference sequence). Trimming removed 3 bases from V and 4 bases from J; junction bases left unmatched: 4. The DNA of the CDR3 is TGTGCCAGTAGTATTCGGACAGGGGTATACGAGCAGTACTTC. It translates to CASSIRTGVYEQYF.

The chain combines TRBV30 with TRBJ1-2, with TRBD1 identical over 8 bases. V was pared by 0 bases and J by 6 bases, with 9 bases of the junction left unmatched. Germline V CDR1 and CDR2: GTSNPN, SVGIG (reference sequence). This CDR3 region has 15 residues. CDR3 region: CAWSVASGQVHGYTF. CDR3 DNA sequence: TGTGCCTGGAGTGTGGCTTCGGGACAGGTACATGGCTACACCTTC.

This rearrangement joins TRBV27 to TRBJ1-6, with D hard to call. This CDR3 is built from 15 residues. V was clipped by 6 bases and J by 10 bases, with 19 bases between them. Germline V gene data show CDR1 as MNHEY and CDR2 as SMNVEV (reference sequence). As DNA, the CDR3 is TGTGCCAGCAGACCAGTCGAGGGATTGGTATCACCCCTCCACTTT. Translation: CASRPVEGLVSPLHF.

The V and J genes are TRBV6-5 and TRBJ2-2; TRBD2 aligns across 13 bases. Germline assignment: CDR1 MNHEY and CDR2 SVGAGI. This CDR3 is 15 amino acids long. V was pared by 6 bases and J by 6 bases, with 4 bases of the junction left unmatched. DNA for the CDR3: TGTGCCAGCAGCCCGACTAGCGGGAGGTCCGGGGAGCTGTTTTTT. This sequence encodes CASSPTSGRSGELFF.

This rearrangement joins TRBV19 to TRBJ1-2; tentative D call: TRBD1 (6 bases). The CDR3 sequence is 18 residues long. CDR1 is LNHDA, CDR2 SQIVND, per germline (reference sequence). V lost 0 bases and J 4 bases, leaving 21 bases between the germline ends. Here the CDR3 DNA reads TGTGCCAGTAGTATAGACCTTGGAGGACAGCCATCAGGCTATGGCTACACCTTC. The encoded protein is CASSIDLGGQPSGYGYTF.

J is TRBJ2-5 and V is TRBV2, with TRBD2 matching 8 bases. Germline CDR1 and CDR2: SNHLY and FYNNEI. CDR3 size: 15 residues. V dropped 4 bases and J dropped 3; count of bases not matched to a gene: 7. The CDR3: CASSGGGGPEETQYF. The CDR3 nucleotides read TGTGCCAGCAGTGGGGGCGGGGGGCCAGAAGAGACCCAGTACTTC.

Here the CDR3 DNA reads TGTGCCAGTAGTATAGGCGGGAGGAGCACAGATACGCAGTATTTT. Translating it yields CASSIGGRSTDTQYF. This sequence joins TRBV19 and TRBJ2-3, with 8 positions matching TRBD2. Looked up from germline, CDR1 is LNHDA and CDR2 is SQIVND (reference sequence). V lost 1 base, J lost 0 bases, and 0 bases stayed unmatched. This CDR3 has 15 amino acids. Variable domain in full (rest from reference TRBV19 and TRBJ2-3): DGGITQSPKYLFRKEGQNVTLSCEQNLNHDAMYWYRQDPGQGLRLIYYSQIVNDFQKGDIAEGYSVSREKKESFPLTVTSAQKNPTAFYLCASSIGGRSTDTQYFGPGTRLTVL.

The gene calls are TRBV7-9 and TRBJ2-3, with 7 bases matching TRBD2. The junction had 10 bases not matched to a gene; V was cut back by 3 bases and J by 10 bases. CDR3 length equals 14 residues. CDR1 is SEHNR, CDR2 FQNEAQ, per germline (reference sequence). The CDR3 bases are TGTGCCAGCAGCTTGAGCGGGGAGGCCAGTGCGCAGTATTTT. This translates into CASSLSGEASAQYF.

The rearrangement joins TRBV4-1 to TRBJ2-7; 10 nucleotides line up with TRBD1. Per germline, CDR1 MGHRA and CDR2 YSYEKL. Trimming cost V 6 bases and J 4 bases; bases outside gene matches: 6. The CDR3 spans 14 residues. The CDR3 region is CASSPDRGLYEQYF. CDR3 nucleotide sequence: TGCGCCAGCAGTCCCGACAGGGGGCTTTACGAGCAGTACTTC.

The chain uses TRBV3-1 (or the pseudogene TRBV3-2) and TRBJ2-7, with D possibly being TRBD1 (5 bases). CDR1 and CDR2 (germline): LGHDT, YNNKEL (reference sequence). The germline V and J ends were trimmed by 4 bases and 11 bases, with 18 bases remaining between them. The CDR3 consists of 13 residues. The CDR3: CASSPPGARVEYF. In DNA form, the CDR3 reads TGTGCCAGCAGCCCCCCTGGGGCACGAGTGGAGTACTTC.